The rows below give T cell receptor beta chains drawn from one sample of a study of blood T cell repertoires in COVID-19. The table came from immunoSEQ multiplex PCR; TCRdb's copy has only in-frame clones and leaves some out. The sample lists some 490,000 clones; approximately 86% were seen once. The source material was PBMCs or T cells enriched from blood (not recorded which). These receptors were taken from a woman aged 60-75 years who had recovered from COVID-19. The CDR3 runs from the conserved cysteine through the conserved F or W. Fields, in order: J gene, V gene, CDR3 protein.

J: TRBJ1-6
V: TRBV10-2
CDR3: CASSATSSYNSPLHF

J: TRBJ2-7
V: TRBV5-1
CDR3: CASSGGIVDLTYEQYF

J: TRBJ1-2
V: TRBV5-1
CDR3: CASSLETYYGYTF

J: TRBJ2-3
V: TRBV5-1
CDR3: CASSRQGTDTQYF

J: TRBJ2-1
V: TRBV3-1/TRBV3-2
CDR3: CASSQLAGNEQFF

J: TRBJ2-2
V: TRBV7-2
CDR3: CASSQDTGELFF

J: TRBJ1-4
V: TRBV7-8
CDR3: CASSSSLGGPFEKLFF

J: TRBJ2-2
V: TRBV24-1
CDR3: CATSDLAGLNTGELFF

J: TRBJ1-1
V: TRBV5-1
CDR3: CASSSGRNTEAFF

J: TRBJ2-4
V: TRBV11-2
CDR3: CASSLNWGYGGTKNIQYF

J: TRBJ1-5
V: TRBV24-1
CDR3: CATSVARDQPQHF

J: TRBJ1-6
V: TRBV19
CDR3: CASSIGGAPVDF

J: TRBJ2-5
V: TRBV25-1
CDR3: CASSEYGRGVRETQYF

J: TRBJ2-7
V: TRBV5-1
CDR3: CASSTGQGGFDEQYF

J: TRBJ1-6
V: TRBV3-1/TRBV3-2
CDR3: CASSRRQGAHSPLHF

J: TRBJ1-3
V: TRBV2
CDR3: CASSGIWTGGAGNTIYF

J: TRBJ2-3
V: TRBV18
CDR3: CASSDLVNTQYF

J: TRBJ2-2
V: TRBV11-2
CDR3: CASSDRTLTNTGELFF

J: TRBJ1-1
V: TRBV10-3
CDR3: CAISEGTGISSSPRTEAFF

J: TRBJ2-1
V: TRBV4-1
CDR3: CASSQPHDVRGYNEQFF

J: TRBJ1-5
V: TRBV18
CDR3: CASSLTADQPQHF

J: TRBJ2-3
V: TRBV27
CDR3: CASSPPWGVIGPTDTQYF